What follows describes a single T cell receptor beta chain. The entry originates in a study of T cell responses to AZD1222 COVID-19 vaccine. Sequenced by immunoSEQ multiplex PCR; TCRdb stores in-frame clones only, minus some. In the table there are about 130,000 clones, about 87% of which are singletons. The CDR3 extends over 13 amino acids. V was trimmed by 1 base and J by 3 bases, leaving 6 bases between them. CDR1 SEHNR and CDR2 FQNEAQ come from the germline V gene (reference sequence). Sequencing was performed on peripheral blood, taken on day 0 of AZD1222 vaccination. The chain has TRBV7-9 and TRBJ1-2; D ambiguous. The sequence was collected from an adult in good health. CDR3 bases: TGTGCCAGCAGCTTAGTCGGACACTATGGCTACACCTTC. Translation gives CASSLVGHYGYTF.